This entry lists 8 T cell receptor beta chains sequenced from one sample in a study of blood T cells in healthy people across ages. For the second PCR, which ran for roughly 7 to 11 cycles, a sample-barcoded 5' primer and a J-beta primer mix were used. Each CDR3 protein gets one entry after TCRdb re-called the 5' RACE reads with MiXCR. The data show under 1,100,000 distinct CDR3 sequences, 20% to 25% seen once. The same data also contributed to another study, on T cells of mothers and their children.

Source material: blood. The receptors here all came from a girl aged 2 to 10 in good health.

The V and J genes are TRBV4-1 and TRBJ2-2; TRBD1 agrees at 7 bases. J was trimmed by 4 bases and V by 0 bases; bases with no gene match: 5. The CDR3 covers 16 residues. In germline, CDR1 is MGHRA, CDR2 YSYEKL. The CDR3 sequence is CASSQDRTGVTGELFF. CDR3 in DNA: TGCGCCAGCAGCCAAGATAGAACAGGGGTCACCGGGGAGCTGTTTTTT.

A few counts support this clonotype. The genes are TRBV15 and TRBJ2-5; D gene uncertain. Germline V gives CDR1 LNHNV, CDR2 YYDKDF (reference sequence). The CDR3 runs to 11 residues. V was cut by 3 bases and J by 8 bases, with 7 bases left in between. The CDR3 nucleotides read TGTGCCACCAGCAGGCCTAGAACCCAGTACTTC. The encoded protein is CATSRPRTQYF. Filled out from reference TRBV15 and TRBJ2-5, the complete variable domain reads DAMVIQNPRYQVTQFGKPVTLSCSQTLNHNVMYWYQQKSSQAPKLLFHYYDKDFNNEADTPDNFQSRRPNTSFCFLDIRSPGLGDTAMYLCATSRPRTQYFGPGTRLLVL.

This rearrangement joins TRBV7-9 to TRBJ2-3, with D possibly being TRBD1 (6 bases). The CDR3 runs 14 residues. Trimming pared 7 bases from V and 4 bases from J, leaving 15 bases between. Germline CDR1 is SEHNR and CDR2 is FQNEAQ (reference sequence). The CDR3 DNA is TGTGCCAGCACCCTTAAACAGGGATCAGATACGCAGTATTTT. It yields the protein CASTLKQGSDTQYF. The variable domain in full, completed from reference TRBV7-9 and TRBJ2-3, reads DTGVSQNPRHKITKRGQNVTFRCDPISEHNRLYWYRQTLGQGPEFLTYFQNEAQLEKSRLLSDRFSAERPKGSFSTLEIQRTEQGDSAMYLCASTLKQGSDTQYFGPGTRLTVL.

V gene TRBV21-1 combines with J gene TRBJ2-7; TRBD2 is taken as the D call from the table, unchecked against the DNA. TRBV21-1 is a recognized pseudogene. The CDR3 totals 15 residues. The CDR3: CASSPSRGNPYEQYF. CDR3 sequence (DNA): TGTGCCAGCAGCCCCTCCCGAGGAAATCCCTACGAGCAGTACTTC.

The V gene is TRBV7-8, the J gene TRBJ1-1; D gene ambiguous. Trimming pared 2 bases from V and 7 bases from J, leaving 11 bases between. From germline, CDR1 is SGHVS and CDR2 FQNEAQ. The CDR3 is 13 residues long. The CDR3 is CASSLISSVEAFF. The CDR3 DNA follows: TGTGCCAGCAGCTTAATCAGTTCGGTTGAAGCTTTCTTT.

This clonotype has only a few counts. The rearrangement uses TRBV20-1 and TRBJ2-1; TRBD2 agrees at 8 bases. Germline V gives CDR1 DFQATT, CDR2 SNEGSKA (reference sequence). CDR3 length: 16 residues. The ends lost 2 bases at V and 0 bases at J; junction bases unmatched: 6. In DNA, the CDR3 is TGCAGTGCTAGATTGGCGGGGGGACGCTCCTACAATGAGCAGTTCTTC. Its protein product is CSARLAGGRSYNEQFF.

The chain combines TRBV20-1 with TRBJ2-7; D gene uncertain. This CDR3 is built from 13 residues. V was cut by 0 bases and J by 3 bases, with 9 bases left in between. The germline CDR1 and CDR2 sequences are DFQATT and SNEGSKA (reference sequence). This chain's CDR3 is CSARDPDHYEQYF. CDR3 bases: TGCAGTGCTAGAGATCCGGACCACTACGAGCAGTACTTC.

The chain employs TRBV7-9 and TRBJ1-2; D is unclear. The CDR3 runs to 14 residues. The V and J ends lost 4 bases and 2 bases respectively, with 11 bases between them. CDR1 and CDR2 (germline): SEHNR, FQNEAQ (reference sequence). DNA for the CDR3: TGTGCCAGCAGCTCCCCAGGTGGGAACTATGGCTACACCTTC. Amino acids: CASSSPGGNYGYTF.